A selection of T cell receptor beta chains follows, all from one sample in a study of blood T cells in healthy people across ages. TCRdb itself ran the 5' RACE reads through MiXCR, one entry per CDR3 protein. The sample has 890,000 or so distinct CDR3 sequences, about 62% seen once. Sequencing used blood. These receptors were collected from a man aged 25 to 40 in good health. The CDR3 runs from the conserved cysteine through the conserved F or W. D genes are given only for firm matches. Expanded clones are given a class, and other clones once, few, many or no size at all.

D,size,J,V,DNA,CDR3
TRBD1,NA,TRBJ1-2,TRBV6-6,TGTGCCAGCAGTTACGGGACAGGTAGCCGCTTCTATGGCTACACCTTC,CASSYGTGSRFYGYTF
TRBD2,many,TRBJ2-1,TRBV3-1,TGTGCCAGCAGCCTAAGCCTAGCGGGTGTGGGGGAGCAGTTCTTC,CASSLSLAGVGEQFF
TRBD2,NA,TRBJ2-3,TRBV20-1,TGCAGTGCTTTGACTAGCGGGGGACCTAGGGATACGCAGTATTTT,CSALTSGGPRDTQYF
NA,NA,TRBJ2-7,TRBV9,TGTGCCAGCAGCGTAGATGGGGGGGCTATATACGAGCAGTACTTC,CASSVDGGAIYEQYF
NA,NA,TRBJ2-3,TRBV20-1,TGCAGTGCTAGAGATCGGGCAGTTTATACGCAGTATTTT,CSARDRAVYTQYF
TRBD1,NA,TRBJ1-5,TRBV30,TGTGCCTGGAGACAGGGGGCGGATCAGCCCCAGCATTTT,CAWRQGADQPQHF
NA,once,TRBJ2-1,TRBV27,TGTGCCAGCAGGAGGGGGGGCCATGAGCAGTTCTTC,CASRRGGHEQFF
NA,few,TRBJ2-1,TRBV6-2/TRBV6-3,TGTGCCAGCAGTTACTCTTGGGAGCAGTTCTTC,CASSYSWEQFF
NA,few,TRBJ1-2,TRBV29-1,TGCAGCGTTGAAGATCGTCGGAACTATGGCTACACCTTC,CSVEDRRNYGYTF
NA,NA,TRBJ2-5,TRBV9,TGTGCCAGCAGCGTAGGAGTCGGGGATCAAGAGACCCAGTACTTC,CASSVGVGDQETQYF
TRBD1,NA,TRBJ2-1,TRBV4-3,TGCGCCAGCAGCCGTGGGACAGGGGGCGCGATTTTTAACAATGAGCAGTTCTTC,CASSRGTGGAIFNNEQFF
NA,NA,TRBJ1-5,TRBV20-1,TGCAGTGCTAGATCCGGTGGAAGCAATCAGCCCCAGCATTTT,CSARSGGSNQPQHF
NA,NA,TRBJ1-2,TRBV4-1,TGCGCCAGCAGCCAAGTCGTCGGTAGGGAGGTAGAAGCTGGCTACACCTTC,CASSQVVGREVEAGYTF
TRBD2,NA,TRBJ2-5,TRBV3-1,TGTGCCAGCAGCCACATCGGGGGGATCCAAGAGACCCAGTACTTC,CASSHIGGIQETQYF